The 6 T cell receptor beta chains listed next were all sequenced from one sample in a study of T-cell reconstitution after alpha-beta-depleted transplantation in children. Preparation of the TCRbeta library used unique molecular identifiers. MiXCR, applied by TCRdb to the PCR reads, yields one record per CDR3 protein. There are hundreds of thousands of distinct CDR3 sequences in the sample; about 12% occur only once, and 0.79% lies in the top ten. The sample in question was PBMCs, obtained before TCRalphabeta/CD19-depleted stem cell transplant. These receptors were obtained from a girl aged 2 to 10 with congenital amegakaryocytic thrombocytopenia, due to receive a stem cell transplant.

This clonotype was observed at least ten times. V usage is TRBV5-6 and J usage is TRBJ2-3, with D unresolved. With 0 bases removed from V and 0 bases from J, the gap between germline ends came to 8 bases. CDR1 and CDR2 from the germline V gene are SGHDT and YYEEEE. CDR3 length equals 15 residues. The CDR3 loop is CASSLGWPSTDTQYF. The DNA of the CDR3 is TGTGCCAGCAGCTTGGGGTGGCCCAGCACAGATACGCAGTATTTT.

This clonotype was counted a few times. This chain uses TRBV14 with TRBJ2-5, with 8 bases matching TRBD2. This CDR3 has 15 residues. Looked up from germline, CDR1 is SGHDN and CDR2 is FVKESK. The V gene end was trimmed by 2 bases and the J gene end by 4 bases; junction bases not matched to a gene: 6. CDR3 DNA: TGTGCCAGCAGCCAACATAGCGGGAATGGAGAGACCCAGTACTTC. Translation gives CASSQHSGNGETQYF.

In its sample, this clonotype was seen many times. The V and J genes are TRBV4-1 and TRBJ2-3, with unresolved D. Germline CDR1 and CDR2: MGHRA and YSYEKL. This CDR3 is built from 14 residues. The germline V and J ends were trimmed by 4 bases and 7 bases, with 15 bases remaining between them. CDR3 sequence: CASSPRFIRHTQYF. The CDR3 DNA reads TGCGCCAGCAGCCCGCGGTTCATCAGGCATACGCAGTATTTT.

This clonotype was detected a few times. The V gene is TRBV7-2, the J gene TRBJ2-5, with a possible D match to TRBD2 (6 bases). Germline V gene sequence: CDR1 SGHTA, CDR2 FQGNSA. The CDR3 loop spans 15 amino acids. V was clipped by 4 bases and J by 1 base, with 13 bases between them. CDR3 coding DNA: TGTGCCAGCAGCTCTCTCGGGACTGCCCAAGAGACCCAGTACTTC. Protein: CASSSLGTAQETQYF. Supplemented by reference TRBV7-2 and TRBJ2-5, the full variable domain reads GAGVSQSPSNKVTEKGKDVELRCDPISGHTALYWYRQSLGQGLEFLIYFQGNSAPDKSGLPSDRFSAERTGGSVSTLTIQRTQQEDSAVYLCASSSLGTAQETQYFGPGTRLLVL.

The genes are TRBV5-8 and TRBJ2-1; 10 bases agree with TRBD2. The CDR3 runs to 15 residues. CDR1 and CDR2 (germline): SGHTS, YDEGEE. V shed 5 bases and J 6 bases; nucleotides not matched to a gene: 8. Written as DNA, the CDR3 is TGTGCCAGCAGACCATGGCTAGCGGGAGTCAATGAGCAGTTCTTC. It codes for CASRPWLAGVNEQFF.

This clonotype was observed many times. The chain couples TRBV11-2 to TRBJ2-3; D is undetermined. The CDR3 has 12 residues. Looked up from germline, CDR1 is SGHAT and CDR2 is FQNNGV. Trimming stripped 5 bases from V and 4 bases from J, with 7 bases between. CDR3 DNA sequence: TGTGCCAGCAGCCTTACTTCAGATACGCAGTATTTT. Its translation: CASSLTSDTQYF.